This T cell receptor (beta chain) emerged from a study of T cells after yellow fever vaccination. Study at large: Fractions with few cells were prepared using SMART-Seq v4 Ultra Low Input.

From the 5' RACE reads, TCRdb called clonotypes with MiXCR, one entry per CDR3 protein. The sample shows about 630,000 distinct CDR3 sequences, approximately 13% of them seen only once. This CDR3 has 14 residues. The trim removed 0 bases at V and 6 bases at J, leaving 3 bases unmatched. Per germline, CDR1 MGHRA and CDR2 YSYEKL. In its sample, this clonotype was seen a few times. The chain couples TRBV4-1 to TRBJ1-2, with 8 bases identical to TRBD1. The TCR sequence derives from a young man who received the YFV17D yellow fever vaccine. This specimen was PBMCs, taken on the day of the yellow fever booster vaccination. CDR3 sequence (DNA): TGCGCCAGCAGCCAAGAAGGCAGGGGGCATGGCTACACCTTC. Translation gives CASSQEGRGHGYTF.